Below are 8 T cell receptor beta chains sequenced from a single sample in a study of T cells expressing NK-cell markers. With the 5' RACE reads reprocessed, TCRdb shows one record per CDR3 protein and no DNA. This sample lists roughly 450,000 distinct CDR3 sequences; its ten largest clones have under 1.5%. Material: blood T cells: a sorted CD56 or NKG2C T cell subset, CD4+ or CD8+ T cells, or bulk PBMC T cells (not recorded which). The receptors stem from a woman aged 45-60 years in good health.

The rearrangement links TRBV6-5 to TRBJ1-1; there is no DNA to check the TCRdb D call of TRBD1. Per germline, CDR1 MNHEY and CDR2 SVGAGI. The CDR3 loop spans 17 amino acids. CDR3 region: CASSYSMFRGRRTEAFF.

The chain recombines TRBV5-1 with TRBJ2-5; checking the TCRdb D call of TRBD2 is not possible without DNA. Germline-derived CDR1 and CDR2 are SGHRS and YFSETQ. The CDR3 extends over 15 amino acids. This CDR3 reads CASSLFLADQETQYF.

Here the CDR3 reads CASSSRNYWTSGSRDEQYF. V gene TRBV11-2 combines with J gene TRBJ2-7; TCRdb names TRBD2, which stays unverified in the absence of DNA. The length of the CDR3 is 19 residues. Germline V CDR1 and CDR2: SGHAT, FQNNGV.

The rearrangement joins TRBV11-2 to TRBJ2-1; the TCRdb call, TRBD1, lacks DNA for checking. Germline V gene lookup returns CDR1 SGHAT and CDR2 FQNNGV. CDR3 length equals 15 residues. The CDR3: CASSLEGRTHNEQFF.

This chain joins TRBV20-1 and TRBJ2-2; the TCRdb D gene call, TRBD2, has no DNA to confirm it. Germline CDR1 DFQATT, CDR2 SNEGSKA (reference sequence). This CDR3 has 13 residues. CDR3 residues: CSGEEGSTGELFF.

The V call is TRBV20-1, the J call TRBJ2-7; the D call from TCRdb, TRBD1, cannot be confirmed without DNA. The germline CDR1 and CDR2 sequences are DFQATT and SNEGSKA (reference sequence). The CDR3 contains 12 residues. CDR3 sequence: CSANRDSYEQYF.

The chain joins TRBV5-1 to TRBJ2-5; the D call from TCRdb, TRBD1, cannot be confirmed without DNA. CDR3 length: 15 amino acids. Germline CDR1 is SGHRS and CDR2 is YFSETQ. The CDR3 sequence: CASSQTGWTQETQYF. Based on the CDR3 plus reference TRBV5-1 and TRBJ2-5, the full variable domain is KAGVTQTPRYLIKTRGQQVTLSCSPISGHRSVSWYQQTPGQGLQFLFEYFSETQRNKGNFPGRFSGRQFSNSRSEMNVSTLELGDSALYLCASSQTGWTQETQYFGPGTRLLVL.

This sequence joins TRBV6-2 or TRBV6-3 and TRBJ2-7; TCRdb's D call of TRBD1 is untestable without DNA. This CDR3 has 15 residues. CDR1 is MNHEY and CDR2 is SVGEGT in the germline V gene. CDR3 in amino acids: CASRPLGDRRYEQYF.